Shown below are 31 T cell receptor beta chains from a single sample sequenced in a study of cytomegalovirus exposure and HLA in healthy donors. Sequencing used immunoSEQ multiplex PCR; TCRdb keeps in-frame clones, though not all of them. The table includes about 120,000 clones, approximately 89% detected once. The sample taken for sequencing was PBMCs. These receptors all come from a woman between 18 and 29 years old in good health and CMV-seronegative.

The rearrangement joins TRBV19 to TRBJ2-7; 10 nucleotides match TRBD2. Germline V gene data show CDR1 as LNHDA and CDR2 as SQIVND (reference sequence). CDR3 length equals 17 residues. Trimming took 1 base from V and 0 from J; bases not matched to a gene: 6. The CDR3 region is CASSIALSGRASYEQYF. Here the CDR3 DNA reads TGTGCCAGTAGTATAGCCTTAAGCGGGAGGGCCTCCTACGAGCAGTACTTC.

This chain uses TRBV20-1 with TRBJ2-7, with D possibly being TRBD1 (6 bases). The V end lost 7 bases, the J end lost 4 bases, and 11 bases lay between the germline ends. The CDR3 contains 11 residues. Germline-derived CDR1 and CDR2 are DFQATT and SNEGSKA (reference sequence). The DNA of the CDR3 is TGCAGTGTGACAGGCTTATACGAGCAGTACTTC. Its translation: CSVTGLYEQYF.

CDR3 amino acids: CATMGAGGLNEQFF. DNA for the CDR3: TGTGCCACAATGGGGGCGGGAGGGCTCAATGAGCAGTTCTTC. The chain is built from TRBV19 and TRBJ2-1, with 9 bases matching TRBD2. The CDR3 spans 14 residues. CDR1 LNHDA and CDR2 SQIVND come from the germline V gene (reference sequence). V shed 10 bases and J 6 bases; nucleotides not matched to a gene: 10.

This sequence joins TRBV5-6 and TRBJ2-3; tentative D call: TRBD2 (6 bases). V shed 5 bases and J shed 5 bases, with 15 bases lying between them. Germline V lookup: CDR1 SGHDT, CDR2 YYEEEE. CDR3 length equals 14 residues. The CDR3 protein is CASRERVLGDTQYF. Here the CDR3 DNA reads TGTGCCAGCAGGGAGCGGGTATTGGGAGATACGCAGTATTTT.

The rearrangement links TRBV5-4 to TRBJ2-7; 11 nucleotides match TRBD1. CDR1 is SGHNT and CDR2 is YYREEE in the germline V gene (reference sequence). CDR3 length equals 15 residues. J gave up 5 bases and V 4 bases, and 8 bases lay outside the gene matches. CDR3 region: CASSPRTGGIHEQYF. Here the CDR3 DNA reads TGTGCCAGCAGCCCGCGGACAGGGGGCATCCACGAGCAGTACTTC.

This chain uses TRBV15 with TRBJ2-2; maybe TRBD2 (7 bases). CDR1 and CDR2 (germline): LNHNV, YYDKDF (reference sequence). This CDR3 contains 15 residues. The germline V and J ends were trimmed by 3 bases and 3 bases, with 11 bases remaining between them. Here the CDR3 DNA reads TGTGCCACCAGCAGTGGGGGGGCCGACACCGGGGAGCTGTTTTTT. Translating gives CATSSGGADTGELFF.

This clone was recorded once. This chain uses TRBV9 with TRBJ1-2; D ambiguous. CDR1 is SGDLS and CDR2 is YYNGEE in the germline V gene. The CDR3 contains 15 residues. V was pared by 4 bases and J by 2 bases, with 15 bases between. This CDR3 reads CASSPTAGRNYGYTF. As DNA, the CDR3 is TGTGCCAGCAGCCCCACCGCCGGGAGGAACTATGGCTACACCTTC.

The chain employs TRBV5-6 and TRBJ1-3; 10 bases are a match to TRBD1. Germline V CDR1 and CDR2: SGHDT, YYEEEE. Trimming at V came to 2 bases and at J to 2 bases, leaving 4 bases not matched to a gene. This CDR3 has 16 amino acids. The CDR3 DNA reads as TGTGCCAGCAGCTTTGACAGGGGGCTACCTGGAAACACCATATATTTT. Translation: CASSFDRGLPGNTIYF. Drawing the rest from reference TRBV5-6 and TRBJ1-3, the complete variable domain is DAGVTQSPTHLIKTRGQQVTLRCSPKSGHDTVSWYQQALGQGPQFIFQYYEEEERQRGNFPDRFSGHQFPNYSSELNVNALLLGDSALYLCASSFDRGLPGNTIYFGEGSWLTVV.

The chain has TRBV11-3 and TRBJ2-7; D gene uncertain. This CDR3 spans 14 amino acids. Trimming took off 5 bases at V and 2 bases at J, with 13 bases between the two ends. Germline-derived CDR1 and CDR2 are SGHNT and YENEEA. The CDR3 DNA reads TGTGCCAGCAGCACCGAGGAGTCCGCCTACGAGCAGTACTTC. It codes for CASSTEESAYEQYF. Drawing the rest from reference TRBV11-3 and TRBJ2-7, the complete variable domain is EAGVVQSPRYKIIEKKQPVAFWCNPISGHNTLYWYLQNLGQGPELLIRYENEEAVDDSQLPKDRFSAERLKGVDSTLKIQPAELGDSAVYLCASSTEESAYEQYFGPGTRLTVT.

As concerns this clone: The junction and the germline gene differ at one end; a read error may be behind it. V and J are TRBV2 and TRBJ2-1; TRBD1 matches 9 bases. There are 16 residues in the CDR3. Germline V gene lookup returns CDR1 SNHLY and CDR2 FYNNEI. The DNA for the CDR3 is TGTGCCAGCAGCGAAGTTCAGGGACAGGGACTCAATGAGCAGTTCTTC. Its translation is CASSEVQGQGLNEQFF.

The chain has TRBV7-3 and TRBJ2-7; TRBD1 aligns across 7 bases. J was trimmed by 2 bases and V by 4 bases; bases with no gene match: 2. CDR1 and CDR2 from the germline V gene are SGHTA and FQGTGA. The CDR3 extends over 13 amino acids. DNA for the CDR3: TGTGCCAGCAGCTATCAGGGGGCCTACGAGCAGTACTTC. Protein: CASSYQGAYEQYF.

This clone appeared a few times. As DNA, the CDR3 is TGCAGCGTTGAAGTAGACTCCACTTCCTACGAGCAGTACTTC. Its protein is CSVEVDSTSYEQYF. The rearrangement uses TRBV29-1 and TRBJ2-7; D not certain. The CDR3 runs 14 residues. V lost 1 base, J lost 1 base, and 11 bases lay in between. Germline CDR1 and CDR2: SQVTM and ANQGSEA.

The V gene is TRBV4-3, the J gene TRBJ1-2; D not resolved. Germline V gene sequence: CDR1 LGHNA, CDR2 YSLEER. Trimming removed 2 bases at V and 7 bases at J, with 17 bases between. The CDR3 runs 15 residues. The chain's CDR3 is CASSQPMVSSSGYTF. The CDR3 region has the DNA TGCGCCAGCAGCCAACCCATGGTTTCCTCTAGTGGCTACACCTTC.

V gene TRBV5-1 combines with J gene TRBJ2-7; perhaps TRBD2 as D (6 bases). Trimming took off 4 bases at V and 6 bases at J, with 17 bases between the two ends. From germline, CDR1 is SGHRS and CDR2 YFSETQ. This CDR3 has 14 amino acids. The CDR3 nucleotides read TGCGCCAGCAGCCTTTCGCAGATGGGGGGCGAGCAGTACTTC. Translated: CASSLSQMGGEQYF.

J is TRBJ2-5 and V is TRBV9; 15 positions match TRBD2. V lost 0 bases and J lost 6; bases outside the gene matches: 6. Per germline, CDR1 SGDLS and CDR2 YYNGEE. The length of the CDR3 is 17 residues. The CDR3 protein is CASSVGLGTSGGQTQYF. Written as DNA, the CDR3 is TGTGCCAGCAGCGTAGGACTGGGGACTAGCGGGGGGCAGACCCAGTACTTC.

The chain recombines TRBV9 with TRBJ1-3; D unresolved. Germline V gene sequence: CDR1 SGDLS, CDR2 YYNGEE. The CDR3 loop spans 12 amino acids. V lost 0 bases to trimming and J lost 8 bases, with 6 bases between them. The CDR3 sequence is CASSVARDTIYF. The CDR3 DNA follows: TGTGCCAGCAGCGTAGCTCGGGACACCATATATTTT.

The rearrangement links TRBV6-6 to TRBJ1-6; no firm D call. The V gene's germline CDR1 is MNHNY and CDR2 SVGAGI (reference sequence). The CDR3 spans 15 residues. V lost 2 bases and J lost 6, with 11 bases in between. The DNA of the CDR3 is TGTGCCAGCAGTTACGGCTTGACGGGTAATTCACCCCTCCACTTT. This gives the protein CASSYGLTGNSPLHF.

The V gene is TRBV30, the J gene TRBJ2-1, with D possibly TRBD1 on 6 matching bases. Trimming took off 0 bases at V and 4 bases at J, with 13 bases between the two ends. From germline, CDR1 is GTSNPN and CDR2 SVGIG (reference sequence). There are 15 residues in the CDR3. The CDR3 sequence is CAWSVQGRIYNEQFF. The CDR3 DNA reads TGTGCCTGGAGTGTACAGGGTCGAATTTACAATGAGCAGTTCTTC.

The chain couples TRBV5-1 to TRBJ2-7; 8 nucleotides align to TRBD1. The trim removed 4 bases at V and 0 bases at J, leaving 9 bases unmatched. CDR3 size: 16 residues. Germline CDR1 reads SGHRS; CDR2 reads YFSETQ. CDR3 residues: CASSGGGQVNSYEQYF. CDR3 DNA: TGCGCCAGCAGCGGAGGGGGACAGGTGAACTCCTACGAGCAGTACTTC.

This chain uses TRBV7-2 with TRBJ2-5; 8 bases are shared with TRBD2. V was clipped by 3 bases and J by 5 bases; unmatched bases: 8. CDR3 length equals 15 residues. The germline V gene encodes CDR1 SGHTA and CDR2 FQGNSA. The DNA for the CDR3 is TGTGCCAGCAGCTTTTCGGGAGGGGATACGGAGACCCAGTACTTC. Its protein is CASSFSGGDTETQYF.

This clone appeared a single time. Here the CDR3 DNA reads TGCGCCAGCAGCTTGGGGGCGTCAAACACTGAAGCTTTCTTT. Translation: CASSLGASNTEAFF. The chain joins TRBV5-1 to TRBJ1-1; D ambiguous. The CDR3 sequence is 14 residues long. The V end lost 0 bases, the J end lost 2 bases, and 8 bases lay between the germline ends. Germline assignment: CDR1 SGHRS and CDR2 YFSETQ.

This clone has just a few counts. DNA for the CDR3: TGCGCCAGCAGCCAGGGCGGAAGCTATGGCTACACCTTC. Translating it yields CASSQGGSYGYTF. The V gene is TRBV5-1, the J gene TRBJ1-2, with TRBD1 as a possible D gene (5 bases). The ends were cut back, 4 bases at V and 4 bases at J, with 11 bases in the middle. CDR1 SGHRS and CDR2 YFSETQ come from the germline V gene. The CDR3 has 13 amino acids.

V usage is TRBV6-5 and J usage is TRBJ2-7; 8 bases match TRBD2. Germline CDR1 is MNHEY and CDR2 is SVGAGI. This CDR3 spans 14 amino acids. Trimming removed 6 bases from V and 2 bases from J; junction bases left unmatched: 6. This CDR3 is CASSPGGATYEQYF. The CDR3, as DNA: TGTGCCAGCAGCCCGGGGGGGGCCACCTACGAGCAGTACTTC.

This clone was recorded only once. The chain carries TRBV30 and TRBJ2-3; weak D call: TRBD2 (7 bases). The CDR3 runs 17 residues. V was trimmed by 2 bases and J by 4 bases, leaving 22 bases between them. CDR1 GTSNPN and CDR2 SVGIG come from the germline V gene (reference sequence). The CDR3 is CAWSMIGGDRSPDTQYF. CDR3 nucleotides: TGTGCCTGGAGTATGATAGGGGGGGACCGATCACCAGATACGCAGTATTTT. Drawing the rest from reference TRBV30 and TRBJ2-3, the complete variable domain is SQTIHQWPATLVQPVGSPLSLECTVEGTSNPNLYWYRQAAGRGLQLLFYSVGIGQISSEVPQNLSASRPQDRQFILSSKKLLLSDSGFYLCAWSMIGGDRSPDTQYFGPGTRLTVL.

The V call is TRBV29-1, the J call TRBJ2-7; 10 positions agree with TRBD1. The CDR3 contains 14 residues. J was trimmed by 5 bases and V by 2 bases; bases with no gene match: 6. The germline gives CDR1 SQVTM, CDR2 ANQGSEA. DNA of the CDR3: TGCAGCGTTGAAAGGTCGACAGGGGGCAACGAGCAGTACTTC. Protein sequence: CSVERSTGGNEQYF.

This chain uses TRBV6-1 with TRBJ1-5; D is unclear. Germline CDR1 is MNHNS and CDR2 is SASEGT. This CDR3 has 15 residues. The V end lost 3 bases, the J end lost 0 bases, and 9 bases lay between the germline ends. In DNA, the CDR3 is TGTGCCAGCAGTGAGAGAGGGAATAGCAATCAGCCCCAGCATTTT. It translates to CASSERGNSNQPQHF.

CDR3 region: CASSRAGSSYNEQFF. CDR3 in DNA: TGTGCCAGCAGTCGAGCGGGTTCCTCCTACAATGAGCAGTTCTTC. The gene calls are TRBV11-2 and TRBJ2-1; TRBD2 might be the D (6 bases). The germline V and J ends were trimmed by 6 bases and 0 bases, with 12 bases remaining between them. Germline loops: CDR1 SGHAT, CDR2 FQNNGV. The CDR3 runs 15 residues. The full variable domain, rest sourced from reference TRBV11-2 and TRBJ2-1, is EAGVAQSPRYKIIEKRQSVAFWCNPISGHATLYWYQQILGQGPKLLIQFQNNGVVDDSQLPKDRFSAERLKGVDSTLKIQPAKLEDSAVYLCASSRAGSSYNEQFFGPGTRLTVL.

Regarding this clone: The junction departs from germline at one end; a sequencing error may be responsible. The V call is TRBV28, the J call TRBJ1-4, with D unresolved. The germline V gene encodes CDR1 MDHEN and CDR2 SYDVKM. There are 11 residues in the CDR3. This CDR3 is CASSTPTIRIF. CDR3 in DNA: TGTGCCAGCAGTACCCCCACTATTCGGATTTTT.

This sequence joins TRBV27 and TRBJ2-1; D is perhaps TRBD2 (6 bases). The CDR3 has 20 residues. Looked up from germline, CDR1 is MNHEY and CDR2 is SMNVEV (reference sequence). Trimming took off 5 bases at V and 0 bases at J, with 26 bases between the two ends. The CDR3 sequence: CASSTREWDLPINSYNEQFF. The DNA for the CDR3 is TGTGCCAGCAGTACAAGGGAATGGGACTTACCCATCAACTCCTACAATGAGCAGTTCTTC.

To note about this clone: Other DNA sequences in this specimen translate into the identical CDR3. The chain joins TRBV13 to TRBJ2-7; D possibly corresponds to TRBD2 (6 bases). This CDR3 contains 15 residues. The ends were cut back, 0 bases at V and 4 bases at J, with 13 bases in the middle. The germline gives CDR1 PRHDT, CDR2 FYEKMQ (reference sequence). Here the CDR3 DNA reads TGTGCCAGCAGCTTAGGTGGAGGGCCCGTATACGAGCAGTACTTC. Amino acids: CASSLGGGPVYEQYF.

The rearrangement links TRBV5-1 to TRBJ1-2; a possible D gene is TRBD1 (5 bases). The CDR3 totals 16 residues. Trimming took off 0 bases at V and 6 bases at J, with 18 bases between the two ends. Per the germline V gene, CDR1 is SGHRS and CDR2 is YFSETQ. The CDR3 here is CASSLASSGVGDGYTF. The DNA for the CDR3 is TGCGCCAGCAGCTTGGCCTCTTCGGGGGTGGGCGATGGCTACACCTTC.